This T cell receptor (beta chain) was captured by sequencing in a study of T cell responses to AZD1222 COVID-19 vaccine. Study-level results: Baseline seropositivity occurred in only six AZD1222 recipients.

Germline CDR1 reads ENHRY; CDR2 reads SYGVKD. The V and J ends lost 2 bases and 3 bases, in that order; junction bases with no gene match: 3. This CDR3 is 15 amino acids long. Some clones are missing from TCRdb's copy, which holds only in-frame ones; the method was immunoSEQ multiplex PCR. The sample has more than 150,000 clones, 88% seen once; the top ten hold approximately 0.49%. As concerns this clone: Its target is unknown.

The sequenced sample was peripheral blood, obtained on day 0 of AZD1222 vaccination. The receptor was derived from an adult in good health. The chain employs TRBV10-3 and TRBJ1-4; 7 bases are shared with TRBD1. CDR3 residues: CAISERRGPNEKLFF. CDR3 nucleotide sequence: TGTGCCATCAGTGAGCGGAGGGGGCCTAATGAAAAACTGTTTTTT.